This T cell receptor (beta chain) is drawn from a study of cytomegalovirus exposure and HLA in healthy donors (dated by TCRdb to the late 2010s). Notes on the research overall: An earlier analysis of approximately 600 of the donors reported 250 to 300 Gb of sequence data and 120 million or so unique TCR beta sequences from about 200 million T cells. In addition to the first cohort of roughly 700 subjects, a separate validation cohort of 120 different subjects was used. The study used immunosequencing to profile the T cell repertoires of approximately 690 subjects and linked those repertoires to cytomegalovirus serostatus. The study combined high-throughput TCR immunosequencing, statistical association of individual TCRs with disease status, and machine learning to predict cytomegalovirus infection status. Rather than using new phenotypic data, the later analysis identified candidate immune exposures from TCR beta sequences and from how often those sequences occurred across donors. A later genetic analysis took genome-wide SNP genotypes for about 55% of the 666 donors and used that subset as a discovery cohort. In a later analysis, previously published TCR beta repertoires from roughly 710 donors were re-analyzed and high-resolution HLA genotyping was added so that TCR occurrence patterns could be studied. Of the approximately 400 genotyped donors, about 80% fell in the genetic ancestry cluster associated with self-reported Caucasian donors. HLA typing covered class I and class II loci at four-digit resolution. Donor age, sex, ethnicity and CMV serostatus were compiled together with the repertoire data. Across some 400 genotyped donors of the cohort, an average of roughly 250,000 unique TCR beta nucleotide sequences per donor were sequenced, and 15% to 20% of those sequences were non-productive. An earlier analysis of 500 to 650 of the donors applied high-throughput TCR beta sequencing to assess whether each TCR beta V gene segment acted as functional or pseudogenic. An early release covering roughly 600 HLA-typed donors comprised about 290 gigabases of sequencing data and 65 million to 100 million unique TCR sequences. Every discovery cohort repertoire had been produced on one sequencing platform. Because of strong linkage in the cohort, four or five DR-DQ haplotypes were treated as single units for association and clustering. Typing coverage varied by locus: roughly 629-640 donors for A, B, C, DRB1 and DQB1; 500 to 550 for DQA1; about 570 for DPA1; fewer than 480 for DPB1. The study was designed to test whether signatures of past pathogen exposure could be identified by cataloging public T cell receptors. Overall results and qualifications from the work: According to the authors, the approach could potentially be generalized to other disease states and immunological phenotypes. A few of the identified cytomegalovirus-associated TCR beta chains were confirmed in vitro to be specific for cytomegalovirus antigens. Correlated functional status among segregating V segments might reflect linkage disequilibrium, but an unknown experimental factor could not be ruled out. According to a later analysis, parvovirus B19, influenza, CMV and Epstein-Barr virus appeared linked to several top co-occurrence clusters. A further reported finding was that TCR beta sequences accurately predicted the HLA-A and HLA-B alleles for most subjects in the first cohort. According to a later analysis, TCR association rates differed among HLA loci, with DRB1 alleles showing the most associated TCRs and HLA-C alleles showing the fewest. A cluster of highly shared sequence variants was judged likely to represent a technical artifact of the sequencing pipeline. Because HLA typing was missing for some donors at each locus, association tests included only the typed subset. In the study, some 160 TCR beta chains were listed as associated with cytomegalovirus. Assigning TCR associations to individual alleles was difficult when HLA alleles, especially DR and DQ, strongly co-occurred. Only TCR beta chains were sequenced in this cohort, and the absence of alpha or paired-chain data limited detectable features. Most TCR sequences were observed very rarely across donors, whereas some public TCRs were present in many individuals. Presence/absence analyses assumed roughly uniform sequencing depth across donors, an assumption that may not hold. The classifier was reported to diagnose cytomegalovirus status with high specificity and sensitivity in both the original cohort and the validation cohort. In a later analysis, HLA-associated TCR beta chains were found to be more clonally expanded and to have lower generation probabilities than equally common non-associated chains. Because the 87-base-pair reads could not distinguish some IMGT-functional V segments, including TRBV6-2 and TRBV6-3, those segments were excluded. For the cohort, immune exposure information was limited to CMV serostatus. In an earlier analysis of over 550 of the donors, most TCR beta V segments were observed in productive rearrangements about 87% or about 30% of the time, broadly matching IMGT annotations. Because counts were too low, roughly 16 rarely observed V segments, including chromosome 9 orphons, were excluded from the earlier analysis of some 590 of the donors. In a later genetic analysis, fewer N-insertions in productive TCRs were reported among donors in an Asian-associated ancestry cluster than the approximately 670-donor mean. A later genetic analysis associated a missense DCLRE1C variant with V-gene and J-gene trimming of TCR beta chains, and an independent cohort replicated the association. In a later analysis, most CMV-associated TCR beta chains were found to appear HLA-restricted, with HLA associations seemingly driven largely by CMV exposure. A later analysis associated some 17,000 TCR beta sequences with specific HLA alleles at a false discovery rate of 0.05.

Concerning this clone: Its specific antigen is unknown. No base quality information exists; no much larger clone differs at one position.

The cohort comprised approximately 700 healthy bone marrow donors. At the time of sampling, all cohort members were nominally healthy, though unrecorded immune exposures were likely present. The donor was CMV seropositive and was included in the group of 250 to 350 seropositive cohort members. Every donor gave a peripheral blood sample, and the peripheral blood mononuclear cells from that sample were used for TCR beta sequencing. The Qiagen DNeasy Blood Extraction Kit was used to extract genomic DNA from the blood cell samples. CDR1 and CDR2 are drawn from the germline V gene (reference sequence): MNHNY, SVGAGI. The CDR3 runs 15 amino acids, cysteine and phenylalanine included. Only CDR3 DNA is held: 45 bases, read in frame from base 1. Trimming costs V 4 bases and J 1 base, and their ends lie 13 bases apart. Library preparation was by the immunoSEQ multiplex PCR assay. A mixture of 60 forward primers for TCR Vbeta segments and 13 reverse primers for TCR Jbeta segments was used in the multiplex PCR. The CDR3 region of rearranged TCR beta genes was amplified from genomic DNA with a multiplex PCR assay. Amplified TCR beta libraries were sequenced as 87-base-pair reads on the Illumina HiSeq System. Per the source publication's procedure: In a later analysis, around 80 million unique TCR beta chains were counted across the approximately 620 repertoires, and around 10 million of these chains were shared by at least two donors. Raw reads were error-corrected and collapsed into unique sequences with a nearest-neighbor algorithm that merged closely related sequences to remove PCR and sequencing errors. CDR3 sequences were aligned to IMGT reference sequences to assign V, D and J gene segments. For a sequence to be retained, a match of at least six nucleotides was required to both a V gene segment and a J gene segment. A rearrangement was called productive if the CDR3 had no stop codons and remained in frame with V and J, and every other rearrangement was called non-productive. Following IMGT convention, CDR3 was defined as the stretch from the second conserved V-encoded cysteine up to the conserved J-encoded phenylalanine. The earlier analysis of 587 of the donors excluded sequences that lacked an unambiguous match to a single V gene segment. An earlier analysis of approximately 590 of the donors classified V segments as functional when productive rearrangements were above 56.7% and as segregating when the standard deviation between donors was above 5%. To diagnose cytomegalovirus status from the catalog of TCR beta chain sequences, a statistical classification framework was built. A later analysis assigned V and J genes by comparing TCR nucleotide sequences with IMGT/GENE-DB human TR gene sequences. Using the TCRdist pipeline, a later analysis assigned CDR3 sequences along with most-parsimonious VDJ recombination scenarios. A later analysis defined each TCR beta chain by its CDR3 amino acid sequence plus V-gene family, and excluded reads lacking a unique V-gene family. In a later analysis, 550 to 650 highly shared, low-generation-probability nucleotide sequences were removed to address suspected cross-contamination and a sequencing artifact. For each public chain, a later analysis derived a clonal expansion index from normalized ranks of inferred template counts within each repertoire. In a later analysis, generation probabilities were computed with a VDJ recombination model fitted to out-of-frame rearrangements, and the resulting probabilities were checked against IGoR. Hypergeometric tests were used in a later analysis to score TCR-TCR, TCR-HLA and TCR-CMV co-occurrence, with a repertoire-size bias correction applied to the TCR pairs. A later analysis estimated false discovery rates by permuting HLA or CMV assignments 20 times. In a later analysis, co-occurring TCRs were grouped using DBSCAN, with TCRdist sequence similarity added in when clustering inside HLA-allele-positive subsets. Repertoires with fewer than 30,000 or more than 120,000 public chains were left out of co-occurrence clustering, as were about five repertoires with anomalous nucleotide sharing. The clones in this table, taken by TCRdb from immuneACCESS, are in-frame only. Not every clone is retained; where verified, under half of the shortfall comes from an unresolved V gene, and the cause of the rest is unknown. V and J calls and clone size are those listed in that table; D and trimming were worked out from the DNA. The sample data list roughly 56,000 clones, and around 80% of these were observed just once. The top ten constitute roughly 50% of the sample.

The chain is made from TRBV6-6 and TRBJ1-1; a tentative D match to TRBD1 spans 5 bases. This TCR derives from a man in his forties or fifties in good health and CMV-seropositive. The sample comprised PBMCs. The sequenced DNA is TGTGCCAGCAGTTCTATTGTGGACAAGAACACTGAAGCTTTCTTT. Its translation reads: CASSSIVDKNTEAFF.